The next 23 T cell receptor beta chains were all read from a single sample in a study of human T cells and chemical hapten exposure. Total RNA was extracted from unfractionated whole blood. What the library attached to individual cDNA molecules were unique molecular identifiers. TCRdb independently ran MiXCR on the reads; one entry per CDR3 protein. The sample comprises fewer than 150,000 distinct CDR3 sequences, over 6.5% of which are singletons, and 1.2% to 1.5% rests with the top ten. The sample taken for sequencing was whole blood. All receptors derive from a human donor in good health. Some clones in this sample may be carry-over from other donors' samples.

This clonotype was recorded many times. The J gene is TRBJ1-5, the V gene TRBV6-5; the D is unclear. Germline values: CDR1 MNHEY, CDR2 SVGAGI. With 4 bases removed from V and 8 bases from J, the gap between germline ends came to 15 bases. This CDR3 spans 14 amino acids. CDR3 sequence reads: CASSFYISGEPQHF. The CDR3 DNA follows: TGTGCCAGCAGTTTTTACATTTCGGGAGAGCCCCAGCATTTT.

This clonotype was seen ten or more times. J is TRBJ1-1 and V is TRBV10-3; 8 nucleotides line up with TRBD1. After removal of 10 bases from V and 3 bases from J, the junction contained 4 bases not matched to a gene. The germline V gene encodes CDR1 ENHRY and CDR2 SYGVKD. This CDR3 comprises 12 residues. The CDR3 loop reads CATHRGDTEAFF. The CDR3 DNA is TGTGCCACCCACAGGGGGGACACTGAAGCTTTCTTT.

As to this clonotype: Germline is not matched at one junction end, which may reflect a read error. The rearrangement links TRBV24-1 to TRBJ2-5, with D perhaps assigned TRBD1 or TRBD2 (5 bases each). This CDR3 region has 15 residues. Germline CDR1 and CDR2: KGHDR and SFDVKD. In nucleotides, the CDR3 is TGTGCCACCAGTGATACAAGGGACGGGCAAGAGACCCAGTACTTT. It specifies CATSDTRDGQETQYF.

The chain recombines TRBV4-1 with TRBJ1-5, with D unresolved. The CDR3 contains 19 residues. CDR1 MGHRA and CDR2 YSYEKL come from the germline V gene. Between the trimmed V and J ends, which lost 3 bases and 7 bases, there was a span of 28 bases. CDR3: CASSQDLMRNGPTDQPQHF. The CDR3 DNA reads as TGCGCCAGCAGCCAGGATCTGATGAGGAATGGGCCCACGGACCAGCCCCAGCATTTT.

The chain carries TRBV6-6 and TRBJ2-5; tentative D call: TRBD2 (6 bases). From germline, CDR1 is MNHNY and CDR2 SVGAGI (reference sequence). The V end was cut by 6 bases, the J end by 5 bases, with 10 bases between. This CDR3 has 12 amino acids. The CDR3 DNA follows: TGTGCCAGCAGCCCGGGACTCGAGACCCAGTACTTC. Residues: CASSPGLETQYF.

This clonotype was seen many times. The V call is TRBV4-1, the J call TRBJ2-7; 10 nucleotides agree with TRBD2. With 5 bases clipped from V and 0 bases from J, the junction kept 1 base outside the gene matches. CDR3 length: 14 amino acids. Germline assignment: CDR1 MGHRA and CDR2 YSYEKL. The CDR3 DNA is TGCGCCAGCAGCTGGACTAGCGGCTCCTACGAGCAGTACTTC. Its protein product is CASSWTSGSYEQYF.

This clonotype was recorded many times. The chain joins TRBV6-5 to TRBJ1-1; D gene unclear. Trimming shortened V by 6 bases and J by 3 bases, and 5 bases separated the two germline ends. The CDR3 sequence is 11 residues long. The germline gives CDR1 MNHEY, CDR2 SVGAGI. The DNA of the CDR3 is TGTGCCAGCAGACAGTACACTGAAGCTTTCTTT. It specifies CASRQYTEAFF.

This clonotype appeared a few times. The V and J genes are TRBV7-2 and TRBJ1-5; D not certain. V was pared by 1 base and J by 7 bases, with 8 bases between. The CDR3 is 13 amino acids. CDR1 SGHTA and CDR2 FQGNSA come from the germline V gene. CDR3 sequence reads: CASSLDQEQPQHF. CDR3 DNA sequence: TGTGCCAGCAGCTTAGATCAGGAACAGCCCCAGCATTTT.

The table lists this clonotype with many counts. The CDR3 spells CASTPKYNEQFF. As DNA, the CDR3 is TGTGCCAGCACCCCGAAGTACAATGAGCAGTTCTTC. J is TRBJ2-1 and V is TRBV7-9; D unclear. This CDR3 contains 12 residues. V was shortened by 7 bases and J by 4 bases, with 8 bases between the two germline ends. Looked up from germline, CDR1 is SEHNR and CDR2 is FQNEAQ (reference sequence).

This clonotype occurred many times. The chain employs TRBV11-2 and TRBJ2-3, with D tentatively TRBD2 (5 bases). CDR1 is SGHAT, CDR2 FQNNGV, per germline. CDR3 length: 14 residues. V was shortened by 1 base and J by 4 bases, with 9 bases between the two germline ends. CDR3: CASSLVGDADTQYF. CDR3 in DNA: TGTGCCAGCAGCTTAGTCGGGGATGCAGATACGCAGTATTTT.

This clonotype was counted many times. The CDR3 reads CASSPPGASTDTQYF. For the CDR3, the DNA is TGTGCCAGCTCACCACCTGGGGCAAGCACAGATACGCAGTATTTT. The chain links TRBV18 to TRBJ2-3; maybe TRBD1 (5 bases). Trimming removed 0 bases from V and 0 bases from J, with 7 bases in between. Germline loops: CDR1 KGHSH, CDR2 LQKENI. There are 15 residues in the CDR3.

This clonotype was recorded at least ten times. The chain uses TRBV20-1 and TRBJ2-1, with D possibly matching TRBD1 (6 bases). With 5 bases removed from V and 0 bases from J, the gap between germline ends came to 20 bases. This CDR3 is built from 17 residues. The germline V gene has CDR1 DFQATT and CDR2 SNEGSKA (reference sequence). Here the CDR3 DNA reads TGCAGTGCTGACCCCCGGGACACCCCGAGCTCCTACAATGAGCAGTTCTTC. Protein sequence: CSADPRDTPSSYNEQFF.

This clonotype was found many times. This chain uses TRBV29-1 with TRBJ1-3, with D hard to call. The CDR3 totals 14 residues. V dropped 1 base and J dropped 2 bases, with 9 bases sitting between them. Germline CDR1 is SQVTM and CDR2 is ANQGSEA. CDR3 protein: CSVEGWGPGNTIYF. CDR3 in DNA: TGCAGCGTTGAAGGATGGGGTCCTGGAAACACCATATATTTT.

This clonotype was observed at least ten times. DNA of the CDR3: TGTGCCAGTAGTATATCGGTGGGCAGTGGCACTGAAGCTTTCTTT. Translating gives CASSISVGSGTEAFF. V is TRBV19 and J is TRBJ1-1, with D unclear. The CDR3 length is 15 residues. Germline V gives CDR1 LNHDA, CDR2 SQIVND (reference sequence). The V gene lost 2 bases and the J gene lost 4 bases, with 14 bases spanning the gap.

About this clonotype: A much larger clonotype is one base distant, so this may be a read error. The rearrangement links TRBV6-5 to TRBJ1-6; D gene ambiguous. Germline V gives CDR1 MNHEY, CDR2 SVGAGI. With 0 bases removed from V and 0 bases from J, the gap between germline ends came to 9 bases. The CDR3 totals 17 residues. The CDR3 nucleotides are TGTGCCAGCAGTTACTCGGGTGTAAGCTCCTATAATTCACCCCTCCACTTT. Translating it yields CASSYSGVSSYNSPLHF.

The chain carries TRBV3-1 and TRBJ2-3; no reliable D call. This CDR3 has 14 residues. Per germline, CDR1 LGHDT and CDR2 YNNKEL (reference sequence). Deletions cut 3 bases from V and 1 base from J, with 8 bases between. The CDR3 region has the DNA TGTGCCAGCAGCCAGCCCAGCGGCACAGATACGCAGTATTTT. It translates to CASSQPSGTDTQYF.

This clonotype was observed many times. V usage is TRBV5-1 and J usage is TRBJ2-7; 12 bases map to TRBD1. Germline V gives CDR1 SGHRS, CDR2 YFSETQ. The trim removed 0 bases at V and 5 bases at J, leaving 3 bases unmatched. The CDR3 contains 15 residues. CDR3 DNA: TGCGCCAGCAGCTTGGAGGGACAGGGGGCGGACGAGCAGTACTTC. It yields the protein CASSLEGQGADEQYF.

The chain has TRBV3-1 and TRBJ2-7; a possible D gene is TRBD2 (5 bases). The V end was cut by 4 bases, the J end by 2 bases, with 15 bases between. This CDR3 has 15 residues. Germline CDR1 and CDR2: LGHDT and YNNKEL (reference sequence). The CDR3 sequence: CASSPRLTVPYEQYF. DNA for the CDR3: TGTGCCAGCAGCCCCCGACTAACCGTCCCCTACGAGCAGTACTTC.

This clonotype was counted a few times. The chain is built from TRBV10-3 and TRBJ2-5; tentatively, D is TRBD2 (6 bases). V was pared by 4 bases and J by 5 bases, with 11 bases between. Germline assignment: CDR1 ENHRY and CDR2 SYGVKD. CDR3 length: 13 amino acids. CDR3 sequence: CAISGDLPETQYF. The CDR3 coding sequence is TGTGCCATCAGTGGGGACTTACCGGAGACCCAGTACTTC.

This clonotype turned up a few times. The chain uses TRBV20-1 and TRBJ2-3, with a tentative D call TRBD2 (7 bases). Trimming removed 3 bases from V and 5 bases from J, with 21 bases in between. The CDR3 consists of 16 residues. CDR1 and CDR2 (germline): DFQATT, SNEGSKA (reference sequence). The CDR3 here is CSASFGGGIGEDTQYF. CDR3 coding DNA: TGCAGTGCTAGTTTCGGCGGGGGCATTGGGGAAGATACGCAGTATTTT.

This clonotype came up a few times. This chain links TRBV7-9 with TRBJ1-2; TRBD1 matches 8 bases. Germline assignment: CDR1 SEHNR and CDR2 FQNEAQ (reference sequence). Trimming removed 4 bases from V and 2 bases from J; junction bases left unmatched: 6. The CDR3 is 15 residues long. The CDR3 DNA is TGTGCCAGCAGCTCGGGACAGGAAAGAAACTATGGCTACACCTTC. The encoded protein is CASSSGQERNYGYTF.

The chain carries TRBV2 and TRBJ2-1; either TRBD1 or TRBD2 may supply D (5 bases each). The germline V gene encodes CDR1 SNHLY and CDR2 FYNNEI. With 7 bases removed from V and 4 bases from J, the gap between germline ends came to 14 bases. CDR3 size: 14 residues. The CDR3 DNA follows: TGTGCCAGCACCGGGACGGAAGATTACAATGAGCAGTTCTTC. Translated, it gives CASTGTEDYNEQFF.

This clonotype was counted at least ten times. The genes are TRBV20-1 and TRBJ1-5; the D gene is possibly TRBD1 (5 bases). Per germline, CDR1 DFQATT and CDR2 SNEGSKA (reference sequence). CDR3 length: 15 amino acids. V lost 1 base and J lost 2, with 12 bases in between. The CDR3, as DNA: TGCAGTGCTAGAGTCGGGGGACTAGGCAATCAGCCCCAGCATTTT. This translates into CSARVGGLGNQPQHF.